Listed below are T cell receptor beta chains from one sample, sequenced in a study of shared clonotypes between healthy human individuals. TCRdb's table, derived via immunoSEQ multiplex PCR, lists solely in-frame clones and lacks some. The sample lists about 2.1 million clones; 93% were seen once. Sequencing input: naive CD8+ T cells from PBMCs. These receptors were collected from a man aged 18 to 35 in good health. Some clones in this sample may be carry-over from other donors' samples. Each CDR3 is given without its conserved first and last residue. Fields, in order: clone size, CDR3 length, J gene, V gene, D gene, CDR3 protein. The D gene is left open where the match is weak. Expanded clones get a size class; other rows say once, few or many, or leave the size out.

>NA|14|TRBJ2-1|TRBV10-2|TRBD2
ASSDGGSTAYNEQF
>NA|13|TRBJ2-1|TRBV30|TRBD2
AWRAQRGGYNEQF
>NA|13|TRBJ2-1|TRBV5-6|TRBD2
ASSYGTRSVDEQF
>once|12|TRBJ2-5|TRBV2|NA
ASSMLAGRETQY
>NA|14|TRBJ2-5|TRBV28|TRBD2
ASSMASGSLQETQY
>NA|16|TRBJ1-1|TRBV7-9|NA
ASSLDIVRRGGMTEAF
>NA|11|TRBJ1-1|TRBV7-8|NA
ASSLDWGGGSF
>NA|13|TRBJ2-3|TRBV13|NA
ASDRARSWADTQY
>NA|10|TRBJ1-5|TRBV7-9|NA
ASSLDGKPQH
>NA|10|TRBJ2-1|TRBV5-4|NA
ASSLSRNEQF
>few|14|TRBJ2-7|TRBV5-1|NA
ASSWDSLGGSYEQY
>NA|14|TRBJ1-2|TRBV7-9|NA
ASSPTGFGANYGYT
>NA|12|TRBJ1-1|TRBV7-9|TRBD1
ASSLARDSLEAF
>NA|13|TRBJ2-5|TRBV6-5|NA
ASSYGDGVGETQY
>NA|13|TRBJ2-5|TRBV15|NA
ATSGDSLGGETQY
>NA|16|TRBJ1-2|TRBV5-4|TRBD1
ASSPEGGGGKGAYGYT
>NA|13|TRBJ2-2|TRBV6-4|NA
ASSDEGHGTGELF
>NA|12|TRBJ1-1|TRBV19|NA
ASTYSLGHTEAF
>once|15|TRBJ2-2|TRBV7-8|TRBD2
ASSTPLAGINTGELF
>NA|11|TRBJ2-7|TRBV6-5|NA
ASSPLGAYEQY
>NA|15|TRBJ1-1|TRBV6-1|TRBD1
ASSEAGTGIVSTEAF
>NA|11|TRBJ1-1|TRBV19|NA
ASSITGNTEAF
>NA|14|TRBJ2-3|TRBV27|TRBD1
ASSTLGTGGSDTQY
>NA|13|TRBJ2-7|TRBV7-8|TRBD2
ASSPRGGETYEQY
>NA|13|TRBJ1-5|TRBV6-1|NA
ASSDPRGSNQPQH
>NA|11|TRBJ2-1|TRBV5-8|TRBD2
ASSLSGRDEQF
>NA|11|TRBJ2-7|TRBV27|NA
ASSWTDKREQY
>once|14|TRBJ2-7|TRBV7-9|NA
ASSPGLTSTSYEQY